These 30 T cell receptor beta chains originate from one sample sequenced in a study of cytomegalovirus exposure and HLA in healthy donors. PCR employed 60 Vbeta and 13 Jbeta primers. The protocol was immunoSEQ multiplex PCR, while the TCRdb copy is restricted to in-frame clones and leaves out a portion. The table lists 50,000 to 70,000 clones, roughly 80% of them singletons. Sequences were obtained from PBMCs. The receptors originated from a girl under 18 in good health and CMV-seropositive.

CDR3 DNA: TGTGCCAGCAGTTCCAACACCGATACGCAGTATTTT. Encoded protein: CASSSNTDTQYF. This chain links TRBV6-5 with TRBJ2-3, with no clear D. The germline CDR1 and CDR2 sequences are MNHEY and SVGAGI. The CDR3 consists of 12 residues. V lost 4 bases and J 6 bases, leaving 8 bases between the germline ends.

This clone turned up a few times. The chain recombines TRBV5-1 with TRBJ2-7, with 10 bases fitting TRBD2. V lost 2 bases, J lost 4 bases, and 9 bases stayed unmatched. CDR1 SGHRS and CDR2 YFSETQ come from the germline V gene. The CDR3 contains 16 residues. CDR3 region: CASSFSGGFYRYEQYF. CDR3 bases: TGCGCCAGCAGCTTTAGCGGGGGGTTTTATAGATACGAGCAGTACTTC.

CDR3: CASSLVGTGTETQYF. CDR3 DNA sequence: TGTGCCAGCAGCTTAGTAGGGACAGGGACAGAGACCCAGTACTTC. V usage is TRBV7-8 and J usage is TRBJ2-5, with 9 bases fitting TRBD1. After removal of 1 base from V and 4 bases from J, the junction contained 4 bases not matched to a gene. CDR1 SGHVS and CDR2 FQNEAQ come from the germline V gene. The CDR3 runs to 15 residues.

The genes are TRBV6-8 and TRBJ2-7; D unresolved. Germline CDR1 and CDR2: MNHGY and SAAAGT. The CDR3 sequence is 10 residues long. The V and J ends lost 6 bases and 6 bases respectively, with 6 bases between them. The CDR3 DNA reads TGTGCCAGCAGCCTGTCCGAGCAGTACTTC. It yields the protein CASSLSEQYF.

This chain joins TRBV6-5 and TRBJ2-6, with D possibly being TRBD1 (6 bases). Trimming took off 4 bases at V and 7 bases at J, with 14 bases between the two ends. This CDR3 region has 15 residues. Looked up from germline, CDR1 is MNHEY and CDR2 is SVGAGI. The CDR3 loop is CASSSFIQGANVLTF. The DNA of the CDR3 is TGTGCCAGCAGTTCTTTTATACAGGGAGCCAACGTCCTGACTTTC.

The V and J genes are TRBV4-1 and TRBJ1-1; D possibly corresponds to TRBD1 (6 bases). This CDR3 has 13 amino acids. The germline gives CDR1 MGHRA, CDR2 YSYEKL. V lost 10 bases to trimming and J lost 4 bases, with 16 bases between them. This chain's CDR3 is CATISQGSTEAFF. DNA for the CDR3: TGCGCCACCATATCCCAGGGGAGCACTGAAGCTTTCTTT.

The chain has TRBV6-1 and TRBJ1-5, with D tentatively TRBD1 (5 bases). V was clipped by 4 bases and J by 1 base, with 8 bases between them. Germline loops: CDR1 MNHNS, CDR2 SASEGT. The CDR3 length is 14 residues. In nucleotides, the CDR3 is TGTGCCAGCAGTGTCCAGGGCAGCAATCAGCCCCAGCATTTT. This translates into CASSVQGSNQPQHF.

V and J are TRBV29-1 and TRBJ1-2; 10 positions agree with TRBD1. Germline trimming cut 1 base from V and 3 bases from J; bases unmatched to any gene: 2. This CDR3 is 14 amino acids long. Germline-derived CDR1 and CDR2 are SQVTM and ANQGSEA. This CDR3 reads CSVEGDRGDYGYTF. In DNA, the CDR3 is TGCAGCGTTGAAGGGGACAGGGGCGACTATGGCTACACCTTC.

The chain uses TRBV6-5 and TRBJ2-5, with 8 positions matching TRBD1. The V gene's germline CDR1 is MNHEY and CDR2 SVGAGI. The CDR3 has 15 amino acids. V shed 2 bases and J 11 bases; nucleotides not matched to a gene: 13. The CDR3 nucleotides read TGTGCCAGCAGTTACCCCTCCACCGGGACAGGAGAGCAGTACTTC. Protein: CASSYPSTGTGEQYF.

This chain connects TRBV9 to TRBJ1-1; D gene uncertain. The CDR3 runs 13 residues. The germline V gene has CDR1 SGDLS and CDR2 YYNGEE. V was cut by 4 bases and J by 5 bases, with 12 bases left in between. CDR3 in DNA: TGTGCCAGCAGCAGTAGTGCGTCTACTGAAGCTTTCTTT. It translates to CASSSSASTEAFF.

The chain employs TRBV5-4 and TRBJ1-1; D gene unclear. CDR1 and CDR2 from the germline V gene are SGHNT and YYREEE (reference sequence). V lost 0 bases to trimming and J lost 3 bases, with 15 bases between them. The CDR3 is 16 residues long. In nucleotides, the CDR3 is TGTGCCAGCAGCTTGGGAGCCCCGAGGGAAGACACTGAAGCTTTCTTT. The encoded protein is CASSLGAPREDTEAFF.

This clone was observed a few times. The V call is TRBV19, the J call TRBJ1-1; 11 bases align to TRBD1. The CDR3 is 15 amino acids. Germline-derived CDR1 and CDR2 are LNHDA and SQIVND (reference sequence). Trimming removed 5 bases from V and 5 bases from J; junction bases left unmatched: 7. Here the CDR3 reads CASSLRTGGGTEAFF. The CDR3 DNA sequence: TGTGCCAGTAGTCTTCGGACAGGGGGCGGAACTGAAGCTTTCTTT.

The rearrangement links TRBV5-1 to TRBJ2-3; TRBD1 matches 7 bases. The ends lost 4 bases at V and 5 bases at J; junction bases unmatched: 7. Per the germline V gene, CDR1 is SGHRS and CDR2 is YFSETQ. CDR3 length equals 14 residues. The CDR3 DNA sequence: TGCGCCAGCAGCCACGACAGGGCAGGAGATACGCAGTATTTT. It encodes CASSHDRAGDTQYF. The whole variable domain, remainder taken from reference TRBV5-1 and TRBJ2-3, is KAGVTQTPRYLIKTRGQQVTLSCSPISGHRSVSWYQQTPGQGLQFLFEYFSETQRNKGNFPGRFSGRQFSNSRSEMNVSTLELGDSALYLCASSHDRAGDTQYFGPGTRLTVL.

The chain links TRBV5-4 to TRBJ1-1; D might be TRBD1 (6 bases). Germline loops: CDR1 SGHNT, CDR2 YYREEE (reference sequence). The germline V and J ends were trimmed by 0 bases and 1 base, with 13 bases remaining between them. The CDR3 is 16 residues long. Here the CDR3 DNA reads TGTGCCAGCAGCTTGGTTGGTAGGGGGAAGAACACTGAAGCTTTCTTT. Protein product: CASSLVGRGKNTEAFF.

Details on this clone: Germline is not matched at one junction end, which may reflect a read error. For the CDR3, the DNA is TGTGCCAGCAGCTTAGGGGGACAGGGACCAGTAGTCTTC. Translation gives CASSLGGQGPVVF. This chain links TRBV7-2 with TRBJ2-4, with TRBD1 matching 9 bases. CDR1 is SGHTA, CDR2 FQGNSA, per germline. The CDR3 runs 13 residues.

The chain is built from TRBV4-1 and TRBJ2-4, with 10 bases aligning to TRBD2. Germline V gives CDR1 MGHRA, CDR2 YSYEKL. CDR3 size: 16 residues. With 1 base clipped from V and 7 bases from J, the junction kept 7 bases outside the gene matches. CDR3 sequence (DNA): TGCGCCAGCAGCCAAGGACTAGCGGGTAGGGGGAACATTCAGTACTTC. It yields the protein CASSQGLAGRGNIQYF.

The rearrangement joins TRBV7-6 to TRBJ1-1, with 8 bases identical to TRBD1. The CDR3 has 14 amino acids. J gave up 5 bases and V 5 bases, and 7 bases lay outside the gene matches. The germline V gene has CDR1 SGHVS and CDR2 FNYEAQ. The CDR3 DNA reads TGTGCCAGCAGCCCACAGGGGGAGGGGACTGAAGCTTTCTTT. Protein product: CASSPQGEGTEAFF.

The CDR3 reads CASSQITGISHHGYTF. In DNA form, the CDR3 reads TGCGCCAGCAGCCAAATTACGGGGATCAGCCACCATGGCTACACCTTC. The chain couples TRBV4-1 to TRBJ1-2; D not certain. Germline V gene data show CDR1 as MGHRA and CDR2 as YSYEKL. The length of the CDR3 is 16 residues. Trimming pared 2 bases from V and 6 bases from J, leaving 19 bases between.

In DNA form, the CDR3 reads TGCGCCAGCAGGAGGCAGGAGACCCAGTACTTC. It yields the protein CASRRQETQYF. The chain carries TRBV5-1 and TRBJ2-5; D gene ambiguous. Germline V gives CDR1 SGHRS, CDR2 YFSETQ. V was cut by 5 bases and J by 5 bases, with 7 bases left in between. This CDR3 comprises 11 residues.

The chain has TRBV6-1 and TRBJ1-3; no clear D gene. Trimming took 2 bases from V and 9 from J, leaving 14 bases between them. The CDR3 spans 14 residues. Germline values: CDR1 MNHNS, CDR2 SASEGT. CDR3: CASSEYLPPGTIYF. The CDR3 DNA reads as TGTGCCAGCAGTGAATATCTCCCACCCGGCACCATATATTTT.

V usage is TRBV10-3 and J usage is TRBJ1-1; TRBD1 agrees at 10 bases. This CDR3 spans 15 amino acids. Per the germline V gene, CDR1 is ENHRY and CDR2 is SYGVKD. The junction had 10 bases not matched to a gene; V was cut back by 7 bases and J by 5 bases. The CDR3 nucleotides read TGTGCCATCACCAACCCGGGACAGGGGAGGACTGAAGCTTTCTTT. Its translation is CAITNPGQGRTEAFF.

The chain uses TRBV6-5 and TRBJ2-1, with unresolved D. V lost 0 bases to trimming and J lost 7 bases, with 7 bases between them. The germline V gene encodes CDR1 MNHEY and CDR2 SVGAGI. The CDR3 contains 13 residues. The CDR3 DNA reads TGTGCCAGCAGTTACTCGACTCGGAATGAGCAGTTCTTC. This sequence encodes CASSYSTRNEQFF.

V usage is TRBV28 and J usage is TRBJ1-2; D is unclear. The CDR3 has 13 residues. Per the germline V gene, CDR1 is MDHEN and CDR2 is SYDVKM. The germline V and J ends were trimmed by 5 bases and 2 bases, with 9 bases remaining between them. The CDR3 nucleotides read TGTGCCAGCAGTCTAGATCTGAACTATGGCTACACCTTC. It yields the protein CASSLDLNYGYTF.

This chain uses TRBV7-2 with TRBJ2-5, with D unresolved. The V gene's germline CDR1 is SGHTA and CDR2 FQGNSA. The length of the CDR3 is 13 residues. V lost 3 bases and J lost 5, with 10 bases in between. The CDR3 region has the DNA TGTGCCAGCAGCTTTTTCACCGGGGAGACCCAGTACTTC. Protein sequence: CASSFFTGETQYF.

The chain links TRBV2 to TRBJ2-4; D possibly corresponds to TRBD1 (5 bases). Trimming took off 6 bases at V and 15 bases at J, with 21 bases between the two ends. The CDR3 runs 13 residues. In germline, CDR1 is SNHLY, CDR2 FYNNEI. The CDR3 here is CASRGTRQGLAYF. CDR3 coding DNA: TGTGCCAGCAGGGGCACACGCCAGGGTTTGGCGTACTTC.

This chain links TRBV9 with TRBJ2-2; 9 bases line up with TRBD1. Per germline, CDR1 SGDLS and CDR2 YYNGEE. With V trimmed by 4 bases and J by 5 bases, 9 bases remained unmatched. The CDR3 covers 16 residues. CDR3 nucleotides: TGTGCCAGCAGCCTCTCCGGGACAGGGAAGACCGGGGAGCTGTTTTTT. The encoded protein is CASSLSGTGKTGELFF.

The chain has TRBV19 and TRBJ1-6, with 11 bases identical to TRBD1. Germline V lookup: CDR1 LNHDA, CDR2 SQIVND (reference sequence). This CDR3 has 16 amino acids. The V gene end was trimmed by 5 bases and the J gene end by 9 bases; junction bases not matched to a gene: 9. CDR3 region: CASSSQSDRGLSPLHF. In DNA form, the CDR3 reads TGTGCCAGTAGTTCGCAGTCGGACAGGGGGCTTTCACCCCTCCACTTT.

J is TRBJ2-1 and V is TRBV14, with D possibly matching TRBD1 (5 bases). Germline lookup yields CDR1 SGHDN and CDR2 FVKESK. The CDR3 is made up of 14 amino acids. V lost 1 base, J lost 7 bases, and 11 bases lay in between. CDR3 sequence: CASSQVQDINEQFF. In DNA, the CDR3 is TGTGCCAGCAGCCAAGTTCAGGACATTAATGAGCAGTTCTTC. The whole variable domain, remainder taken from reference TRBV14 and TRBJ2-1, is EAGVTQFPSHSVIEKGQTVTLRCDPISGHDNLYWYRRVMGKEIKFLLHFVKESKQDESGMPNNRFLAERTGGTYSTLKVQPAELEDSGVYFCASSQVQDINEQFFGPGTRLTVL.

The V and J genes are TRBV19 and TRBJ1-5; D not resolved. Trimming stripped 7 bases from V and 2 bases from J, with 12 bases between. CDR1 LNHDA and CDR2 SQIVND come from the germline V gene (reference sequence). The CDR3 extends over 14 amino acids. CDR3 coding DNA: TGTGCCAGTAATCCGGGGAGGGGCAATCAGCCCCAGCATTTT. Amino acids: CASNPGRGNQPQHF.

The gene calls are TRBV30 and TRBJ1-2; no definite D call. The CDR3 runs 14 residues. Germline V gene lookup returns CDR1 GTSNPN and CDR2 SVGIG (reference sequence). Trimming cost V 2 bases and J 3 bases, with 13 bases left between them. This chain's CDR3 is CAWSFAGRDYGYTF. CDR3 DNA sequence: TGTGCCTGGAGTTTTGCGGGGAGGGACTATGGCTACACCTTC.